The 15 T cell receptor beta chains below come from one sample, sequenced in a study of control samples from healthy donors and cancer patients. Profiled with immunoSEQ multiplex PCR; TCRdb holds only in-frame clones, not every one. This repertoire shows fewer than 60,000 clones, over 85% found once; its top ten account for approximately 2.4%. Input material: blood. These receptor sequences come from a young man in good health.

This clone was found once. The chain recombines TRBV4-2 with TRBJ2-1, with 8 bases identical to TRBD2. Trimming at V came to 4 bases and at J to 9 bases, leaving 14 bases not matched to a gene. Germline assignment: CDR1 LGHNA and CDR2 YNFKEQ. CDR3 length: 16 amino acids. The CDR3 DNA sequence: TGTGCCAGCAGCCGAAGAGCGGGGGAGGGCGGGACTGAGCAGTTCTTC. This gives the protein CASSRRAGEGGTEQFF.

The chain combines TRBV10-3 with TRBJ1-1, with 8 bases that match TRBD1. Losses at the gene ends were 11 bases for V and 7 bases for J; bases not matched to a gene: 6. This CDR3 comprises 11 residues. Germline values: CDR1 ENHRY, CDR2 SYGVKD. For the CDR3, the DNA is TGTGCCTTCGGGACAGGTCTTGAAGCTTTCTTT. It encodes CAFGTGLEAFF.

This sequence joins TRBV6-1 and TRBJ2-3, with 8 bases matching TRBD1. V dropped 2 bases and J dropped 0; count of bases not matched to a gene: 4. This CDR3 is 16 amino acids long. Germline CDR1 MNHNS, CDR2 SASEGT. The CDR3, as DNA: TGTGCCAGCAGTGAACAGGGGGCGGGTAGCACAGATACGCAGTATTTT. As protein: CASSEQGAGSTDTQYF.

The V call is TRBV7-9, the J call TRBJ1-6; a possible D gene is TRBD1 (6 bases). The V gene lost 4 bases and the J gene lost 5 bases, with 6 bases spanning the gap. Germline loops: CDR1 SEHNR, CDR2 FQNEAQ (reference sequence). CDR3 size: 13 residues. CDR3 in amino acids: CASSYRDNSPLHF. The CDR3 bases are TGTGCCAGCAGCTACAGGGATAATTCACCCCTCCACTTT.

V gene TRBV30 combines with J gene TRBJ1-5; D not resolved. V was shortened by 0 bases and J by 7 bases, with 10 bases between the two germline ends. This CDR3 comprises 13 residues. Germline V gene sequence: CDR1 GTSNPN, CDR2 SVGIG (reference sequence). CDR3 amino acids: CAWSVAGGQPQHF. The CDR3 DNA follows: TGTGCCTGGAGTGTTGCGGGAGGACAGCCCCAGCATTTT.

J is TRBJ1-2 and V is TRBV3-1 (or the pseudogene TRBV3-2); no clear D gene. V dropped 3 bases and J dropped 2 bases, with 7 bases sitting between them. CDR1 is LGHDT and CDR2 is YNNKEL in the germline V gene (reference sequence). This CDR3 has 13 residues. CDR3 DNA: TGTGCCAGCAGCCAGAGGGCCAACTATGGCTACACCTTC. Its protein is CASSQRANYGYTF.

V and J are TRBV5-1 and TRBJ2-7; TRBD2 agrees at 11 bases. V lost 4 bases, J lost 5 bases, and 14 bases stayed unmatched. This CDR3 comprises 17 residues. From germline, CDR1 is SGHRS and CDR2 YFSETQ. The CDR3: CASSRGVVAGGDDEQYF. As DNA, the CDR3 is TGCGCCAGCAGCAGGGGGGTGGTAGCGGGAGGGGACGACGAGCAGTACTTC.

The J gene is TRBJ1-2, the V gene TRBV28, with TRBD1 as a possible D gene (5 bases). V lost 3 bases and J 6 bases, leaving 14 bases between the germline ends. The CDR3 sequence is 14 residues long. CDR1 is MDHEN, CDR2 SYDVKM, per germline. The CDR3 sequence: CASSFLFRGDGYTF. DNA for the CDR3: TGTGCCAGCAGTTTTCTTTTTCGGGGGGATGGCTACACCTTC.

The rearrangement joins TRBV19 to TRBJ2-1; the D call may be TRBD1 or TRBD2 (5 bases each). V was clipped by 4 bases and J by 4 bases, with 17 bases between them. The CDR3 runs to 16 residues. Per germline, CDR1 LNHDA and CDR2 SQIVND (reference sequence). This CDR3 is CASSTRGARGYNEQFF. CDR3 DNA: TGTGCCAGTAGTACACGGGGCGCTCGAGGGTACAATGAGCAGTTCTTC.

The V call is TRBV7-6, the J call TRBJ2-3; 15 bases are shared with TRBD2. The germline gives CDR1 SGHVS, CDR2 FNYEAQ. Trimming removed 5 bases from V and 3 bases from J; junction bases left unmatched: 3. The CDR3 extends over 16 amino acids. CDR3 sequence (DNA): TGTGCCAGCAGCCTAGGGACTAGCGGGAGGACAGATACGCAGTATTTT. Its protein product is CASSLGTSGRTDTQYF.

V usage is TRBV2 and J usage is TRBJ2-5; 8 bases are shared with TRBD1. This CDR3 spans 13 amino acids. Germline V gene sequence: CDR1 SNHLY, CDR2 FYNNEI. Losses at the gene ends were 6 bases for V and 7 bases for J; bases not matched to a gene: 7. The DNA for the CDR3 is TGTGCCAGCAGCGACAGGGGCGCCGGGACCCAGTACTTC. Its translation is CASSDRGAGTQYF.

Written as DNA, the CDR3 is TGTGCCAGCTCACGAATCCTCGGGACACATTACGAGCAGTACTTC. Its protein product is CASSRILGTHYEQYF. The chain joins TRBV18 to TRBJ2-7, with a tentative D call TRBD1 (6 bases). Trimming removed 4 bases from V and 4 bases from J, with 17 bases in between. CDR1 KGHSH and CDR2 LQKENI come from the germline V gene. This CDR3 has 15 residues. The complete variable domain, with remaining parts taken from reference TRBV18 and TRBJ2-7, reads NAGVMQNPRHLVRRRGQEARLRCSPMKGHSHVYWYRQLPEEGLKFMVYLQKENIIDESGMPKERFSAEFPKEGPSILRIQQVVRGDSAAYFCASSRILGTHYEQYFGPGTRLTVT.

The chain links TRBV10-3 to TRBJ2-1; unclear D gene. Trimming stripped 10 bases from V and 3 bases from J, with 13 bases between. CDR3 length: 13 amino acids. Germline V gives CDR1 ENHRY, CDR2 SYGVKD. CDR3 region: CATRGDIYNEQFF. Here the CDR3 DNA reads TGTGCCACTCGAGGAGACATCTACAATGAGCAGTTCTTC.

The J gene is TRBJ1-1, the V gene TRBV24-1; TRBD1 is a possible D gene (5 bases). This CDR3 has 13 residues. The germline V gene encodes CDR1 KGHDR and CDR2 SFDVKD. In DNA, the CDR3 is TGTGCTTCCCGGTCGGGGGAAACTACTGAAGCTTTCTTT. It is translated as CASRSGETTEAFF.

The chain is built from TRBV2 and TRBJ1-1, with D maybe TRBD1 (5 bases). This CDR3 has 13 amino acids. From germline, CDR1 is SNHLY and CDR2 FYNNEI. Deletions cut 6 bases from V and 1 base from J, with 9 bases between. The CDR3 region has the DNA TGTGCCAGCAGGGGGCAGACGAACACTGAAGCTTTCTTT. Its protein is CASRGQTNTEAFF. Variable domain in full (rest from reference TRBV2 and TRBJ1-1): EPEVTQTPSHQVTQMGQEVILRCVPISNHLYFYWYRQILGQKVEFLVSFYNNEISEKSEIFDDQFSVERPDGSNFTLKIRSTKLEDSAMYFCASRGQTNTEAFFGQGTRLTVV.